This TCR beta chain was obtained from a study of T cells after yellow fever vaccination. Details on this clonotype: Its antigen is as yet unknown.

By 5'RACE template switching, TCR cDNA was produced, with a universal primer site and UMIs added in the process. MiXCR, applied by TCRdb to the 5' RACE reads, yields one record per CDR3 protein. The data contain roughly 310,000 distinct CDR3 sequences, roughly 3.5% of them singletons. Findings of the study overall: Clonotype sharing between CD4 and CD8 compartments was small. High-abundance clonotypes from the bulk population could contaminate FACS-sorted repertoires. After the booster, 96% of CD4 and 88% of CD8 primary-response clones were re-detected.

The CDR3 loop spans 13 amino acids. Trimming stripped 0 bases from V and 4 bases from J, with 7 bases between. Germline assignment: CDR1 SGHDT and CDR2 YYEEEE. The chain carries TRBV5-6 and TRBJ1-2, with unresolved D. The TCR sequence derives from a man aged 18-30 years who received the YFV17D yellow fever vaccine. The starting material was PBMCs, obtained on the day of the yellow fever booster vaccination. CDR3 nucleotides: TGTGCCAGCAGCTTGGCTAAAGGCTATGGCTACACCTTC. Residues: CASSLAKGYGYTF.